This TCR beta chain was recorded in a study of T cells in Graves' hyperthyroidism and ophthalmopathy. A remark on this clonotype: The antigen remains unidentified. At one end the junction does not follow the germline gene, possibly because of a read error.

RNA transcripts yielded amplified TCR beta CDR3 regions. TCR CDR3 regions were first amplified by RT-PCR with HTBI primers. Each CDR3 protein is one row after TCRdb ran MiXCR on the multiplex PCR reads. This table holds about 560,000 distinct CDR3 sequences, over 15% found once. Study observations and caveats: Among thyroid clonotypes expanded above 0.001, most also appeared in blood.

Germline V gene lookup returns CDR1 MNHNS and CDR2 SASEGT. This CDR3 has 16 residues. Patients having uncontrolled infection, another autoimmune disease, pregnancy or lactation were not included. The chain joins TRBV6-1 to TRBJ2-1; 9 bases fit TRBD2. Sequenced: blood. The clonotype was recovered from a woman aged 18-29 years with Graves' hyperthyroidism. CDR3 in amino acids: CASGAGSGSSYNKQFF. The CDR3 nucleotides read TGTGCCAGCGGGGCGGGTAGCGGGAGCTCCTACAATAAGCAGTTCTTC.